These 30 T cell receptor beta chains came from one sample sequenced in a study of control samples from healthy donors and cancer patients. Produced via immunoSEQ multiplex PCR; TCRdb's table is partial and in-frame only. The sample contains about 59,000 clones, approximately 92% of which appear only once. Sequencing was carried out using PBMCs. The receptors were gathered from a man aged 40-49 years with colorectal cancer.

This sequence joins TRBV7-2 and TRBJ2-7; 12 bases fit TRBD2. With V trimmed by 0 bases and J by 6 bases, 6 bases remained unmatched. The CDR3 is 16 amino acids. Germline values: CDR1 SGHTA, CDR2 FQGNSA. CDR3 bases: TGTGCCAGCAGCTTAGCGCAGGCTAGCGGGGGGGTCGAGCAGTACTTC. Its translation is CASSLAQASGGVEQYF.

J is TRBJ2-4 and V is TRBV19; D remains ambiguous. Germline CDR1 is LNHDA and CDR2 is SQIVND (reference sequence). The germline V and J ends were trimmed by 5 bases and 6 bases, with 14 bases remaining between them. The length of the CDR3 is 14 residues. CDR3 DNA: TGTGCCAGTAGTTTACCCCTGTATGGAAACATTCAGTACTTC. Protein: CASSLPLYGNIQYF.

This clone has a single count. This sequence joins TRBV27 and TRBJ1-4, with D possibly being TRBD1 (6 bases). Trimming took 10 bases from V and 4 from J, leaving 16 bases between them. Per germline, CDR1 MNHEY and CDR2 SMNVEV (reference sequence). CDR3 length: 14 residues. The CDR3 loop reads CAITTGQLNEKLFF. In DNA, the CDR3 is TGTGCCATCACGACCGGACAGCTTAATGAAAAACTGTTTTTT.

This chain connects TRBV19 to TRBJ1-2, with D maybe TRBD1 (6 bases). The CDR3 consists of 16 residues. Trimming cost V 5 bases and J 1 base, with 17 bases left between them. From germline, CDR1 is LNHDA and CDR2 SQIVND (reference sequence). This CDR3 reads CASSGQQGTINYGYTF. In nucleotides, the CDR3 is TGTGCCAGTAGTGGACAACAGGGAACAATTAACTATGGCTACACCTTC.

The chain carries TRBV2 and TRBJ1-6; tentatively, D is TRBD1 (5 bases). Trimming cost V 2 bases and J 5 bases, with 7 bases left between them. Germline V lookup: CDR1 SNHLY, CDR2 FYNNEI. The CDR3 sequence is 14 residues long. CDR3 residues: CASSEQGNNSPLHF. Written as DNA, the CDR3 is TGTGCCAGCAGTGAACAGGGCAATAATTCACCCCTCCACTTT.

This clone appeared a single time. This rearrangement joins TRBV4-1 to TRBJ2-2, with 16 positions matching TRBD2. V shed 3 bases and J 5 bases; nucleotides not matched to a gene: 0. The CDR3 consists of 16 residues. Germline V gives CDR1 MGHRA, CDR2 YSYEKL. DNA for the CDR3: TGCGCCAGCAGCCAGGGACTAGCGGGGGGGACCGGGGAGCTGTTTTTT. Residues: CASSQGLAGGTGELFF.

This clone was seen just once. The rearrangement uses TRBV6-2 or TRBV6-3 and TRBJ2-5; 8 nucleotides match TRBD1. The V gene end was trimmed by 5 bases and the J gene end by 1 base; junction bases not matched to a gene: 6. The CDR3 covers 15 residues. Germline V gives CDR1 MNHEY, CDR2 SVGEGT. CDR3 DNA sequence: TGTGCCAGCAGTCAACGGACAGGGAGCCAAGAGACCCAGTACTTC. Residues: CASSQRTGSQETQYF.

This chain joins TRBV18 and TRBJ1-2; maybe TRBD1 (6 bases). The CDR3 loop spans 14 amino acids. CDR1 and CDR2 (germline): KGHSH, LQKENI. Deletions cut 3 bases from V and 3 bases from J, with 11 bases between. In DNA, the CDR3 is TGTGCCAGCTCACCCACAGGGAAGGACTATGGCTACACCTTC. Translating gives CASSPTGKDYGYTF.

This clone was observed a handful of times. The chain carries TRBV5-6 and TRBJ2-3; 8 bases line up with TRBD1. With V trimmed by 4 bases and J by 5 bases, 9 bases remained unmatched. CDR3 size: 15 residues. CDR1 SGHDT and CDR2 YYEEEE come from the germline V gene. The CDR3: CASSLQGAGGDTQYF. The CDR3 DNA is TGTGCCAGCAGCCTCCAGGGGGCAGGGGGAGATACGCAGTATTTT.

This CDR3 is CASARTSGNYEQYF. As DNA, the CDR3 is TGTGCCAGCGCCCGGACTAGCGGAAACTACGAGCAGTACTTC. V usage is TRBV6-5 and J usage is TRBJ2-7, with 10 bases aligning to TRBD2. Looked up from germline, CDR1 is MNHEY and CDR2 is SVGAGI. The CDR3 extends over 14 amino acids. Trimming at V came to 8 bases and at J to 3 bases, leaving 7 bases not matched to a gene.

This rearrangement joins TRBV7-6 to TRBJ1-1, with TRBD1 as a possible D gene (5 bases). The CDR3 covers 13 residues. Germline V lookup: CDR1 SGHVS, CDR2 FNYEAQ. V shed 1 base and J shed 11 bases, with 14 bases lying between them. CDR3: CASSLEAEGRAFF. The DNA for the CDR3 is TGTGCCAGCAGCTTAGAAGCGGAGGGGAGGGCTTTCTTT.

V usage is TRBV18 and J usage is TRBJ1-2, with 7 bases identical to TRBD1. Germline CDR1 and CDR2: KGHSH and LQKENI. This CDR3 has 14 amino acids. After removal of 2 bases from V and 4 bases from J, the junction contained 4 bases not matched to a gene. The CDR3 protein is CASSPTGTAYGYTF. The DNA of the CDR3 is TGTGCCAGCTCACCAACTGGGACAGCCTATGGCTACACCTTC.

The CDR3 sequence: CASSLGRGETEAFF. CDR3 nucleotide sequence: TGTGCCAGCAGCCTCGGACGGGGGGAGACTGAAGCTTTCTTT. The chain combines TRBV6-2 or TRBV6-3 with TRBJ1-1, with D tentatively TRBD1 (5 bases). Trimming removed 6 bases from V and 5 bases from J, with 16 bases in between. Germline CDR1 reads MNHEY; CDR2 reads SVGEGT. The CDR3 contains 14 residues.

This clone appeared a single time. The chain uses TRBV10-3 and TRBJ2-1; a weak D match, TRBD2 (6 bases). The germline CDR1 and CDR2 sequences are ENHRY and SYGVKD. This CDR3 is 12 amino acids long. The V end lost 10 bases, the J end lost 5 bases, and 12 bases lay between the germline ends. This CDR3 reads CASGELNNEQFF. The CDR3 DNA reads TGTGCCAGCGGGGAACTCAACAATGAGCAGTTCTTC.

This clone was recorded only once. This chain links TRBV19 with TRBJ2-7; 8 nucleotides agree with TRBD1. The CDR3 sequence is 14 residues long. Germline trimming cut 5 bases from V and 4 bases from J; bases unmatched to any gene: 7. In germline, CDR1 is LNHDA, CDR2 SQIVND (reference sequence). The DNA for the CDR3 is TGTGCCAGTAGTCCGGGGACAGGCTATTACGAGCAGTACTTC. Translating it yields CASSPGTGYYEQYF. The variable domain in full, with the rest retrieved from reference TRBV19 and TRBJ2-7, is DGGITQSPKYLFRKEGQNVTLSCEQNLNHDAMYWYRQDPGQGLRLIYYSQIVNDFQKGDIAEGYSVSREKKESFPLTVTSAQKNPTAFYLCASSPGTGYYEQYFGPGTRLTVT.

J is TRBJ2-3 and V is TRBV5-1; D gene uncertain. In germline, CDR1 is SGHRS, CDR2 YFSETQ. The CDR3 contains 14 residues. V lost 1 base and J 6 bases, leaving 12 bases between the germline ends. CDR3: CASSLRDVGDTQYF. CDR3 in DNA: TGCGCCAGCAGCTTGAGGGATGTTGGGGATACGCAGTATTTT.

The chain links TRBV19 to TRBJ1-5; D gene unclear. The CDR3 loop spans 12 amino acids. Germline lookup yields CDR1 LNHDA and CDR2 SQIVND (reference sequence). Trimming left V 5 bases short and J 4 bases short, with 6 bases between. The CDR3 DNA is TGTGCCAGTAGTTCACCGAATCAGCCCCAGCATTTT. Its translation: CASSSPNQPQHF.

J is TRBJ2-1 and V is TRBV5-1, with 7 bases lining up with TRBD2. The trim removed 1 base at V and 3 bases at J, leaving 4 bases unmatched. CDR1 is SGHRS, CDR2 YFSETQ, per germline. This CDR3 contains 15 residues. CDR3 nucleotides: TGCGCCAGCAGCTTGTATGGGACTAACTACAATGAGCAGTTCTTC. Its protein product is CASSLYGTNYNEQFF.

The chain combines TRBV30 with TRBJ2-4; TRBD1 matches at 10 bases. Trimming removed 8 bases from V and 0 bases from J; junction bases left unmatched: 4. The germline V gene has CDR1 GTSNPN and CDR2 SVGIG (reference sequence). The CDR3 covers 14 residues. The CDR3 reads CAVTGGQAKNIQYF. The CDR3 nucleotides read TGTGCCGTGACAGGGGGCCAAGCCAAAAACATTCAGTACTTC.

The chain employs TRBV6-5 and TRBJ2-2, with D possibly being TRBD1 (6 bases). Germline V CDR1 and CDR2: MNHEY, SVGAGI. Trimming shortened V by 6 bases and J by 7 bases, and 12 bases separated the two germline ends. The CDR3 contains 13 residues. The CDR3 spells CASSPTGSGELFF. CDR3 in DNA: TGTGCCAGCAGCCCAACAGGGAGCGGGGAGCTGTTTTTT.

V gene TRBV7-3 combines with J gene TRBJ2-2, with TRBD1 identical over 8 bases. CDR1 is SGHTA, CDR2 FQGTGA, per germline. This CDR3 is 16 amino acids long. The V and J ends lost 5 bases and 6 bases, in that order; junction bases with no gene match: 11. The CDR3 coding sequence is TGTGCCAGCAGCCGACAGGGGCCCCAAGGGGCCGGGGAGCTGTTTTTT. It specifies CASSRQGPQGAGELFF.

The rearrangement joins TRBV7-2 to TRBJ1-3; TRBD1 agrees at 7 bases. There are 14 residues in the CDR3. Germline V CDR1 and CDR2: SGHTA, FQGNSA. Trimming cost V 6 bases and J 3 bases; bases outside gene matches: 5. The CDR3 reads CASRLGGDGNTIYF. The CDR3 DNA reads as TGTGCCAGCAGACTAGGGGGCGATGGAAACACCATATATTTT.

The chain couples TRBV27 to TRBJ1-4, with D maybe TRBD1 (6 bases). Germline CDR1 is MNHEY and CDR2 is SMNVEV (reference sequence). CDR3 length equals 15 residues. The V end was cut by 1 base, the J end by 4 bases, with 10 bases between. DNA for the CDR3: TGTGCCAGCAGTTTATTTGGGGGCCGTAATGAAAAACTGTTTTTT. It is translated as CASSLFGGRNEKLFF.

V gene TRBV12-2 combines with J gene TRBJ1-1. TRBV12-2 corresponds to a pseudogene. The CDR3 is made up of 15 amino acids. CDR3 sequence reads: CASRPRATSSVEAFF. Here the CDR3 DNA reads TGTGCAAGTCGCCCCCGGGCCACAAGTTCGGTTGAAGCTTTCTTT.

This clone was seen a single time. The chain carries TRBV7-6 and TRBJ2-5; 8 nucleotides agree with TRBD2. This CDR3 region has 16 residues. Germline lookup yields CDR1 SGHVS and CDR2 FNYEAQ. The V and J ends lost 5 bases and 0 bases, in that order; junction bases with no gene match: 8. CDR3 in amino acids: CASSPFSRGDQETQYF. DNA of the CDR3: TGTGCCAGCAGCCCATTTTCGCGGGGGGACCAAGAGACCCAGTACTTC.

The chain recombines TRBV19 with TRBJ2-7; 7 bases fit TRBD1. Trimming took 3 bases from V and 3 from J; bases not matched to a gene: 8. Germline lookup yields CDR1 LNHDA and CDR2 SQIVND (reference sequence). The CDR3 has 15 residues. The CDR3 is CASSIMGQTFYEQYF. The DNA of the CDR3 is TGTGCCAGTAGTATTATGGGACAGACCTTCTACGAGCAGTACTTC.

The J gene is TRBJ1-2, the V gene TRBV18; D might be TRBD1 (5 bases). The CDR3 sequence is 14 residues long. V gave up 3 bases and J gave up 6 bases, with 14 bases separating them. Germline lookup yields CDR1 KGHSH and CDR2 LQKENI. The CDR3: CASSPTGVSDGYTF. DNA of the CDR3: TGTGCCAGCTCACCCACGGGGGTCTCCGATGGCTACACCTTC.

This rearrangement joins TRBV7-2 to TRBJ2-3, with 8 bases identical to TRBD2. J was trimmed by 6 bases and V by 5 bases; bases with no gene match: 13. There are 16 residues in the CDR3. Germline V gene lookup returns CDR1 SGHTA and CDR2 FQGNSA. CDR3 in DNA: TGTGCCAGCAGCCCGAGACTAGCGTTAGGGGGGGATACGCAGTATTTT. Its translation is CASSPRLALGGDTQYF.

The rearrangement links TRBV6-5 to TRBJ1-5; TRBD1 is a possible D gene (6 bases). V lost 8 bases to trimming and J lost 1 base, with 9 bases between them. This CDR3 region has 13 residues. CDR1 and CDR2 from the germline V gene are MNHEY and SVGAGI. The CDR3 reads CASGQGSNQPQHF. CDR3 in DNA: TGTGCCAGCGGCCAGGGGAGCAATCAGCCCCAGCATTTT.

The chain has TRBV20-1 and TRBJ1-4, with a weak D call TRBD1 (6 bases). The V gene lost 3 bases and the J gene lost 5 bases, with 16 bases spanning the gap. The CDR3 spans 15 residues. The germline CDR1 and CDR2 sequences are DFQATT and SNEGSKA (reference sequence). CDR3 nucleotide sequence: TGCAGTGCTAGTCAAGTGGCAGGGACAAATGAAAAACTGTTTTTT. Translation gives CSASQVAGTNEKLFF.